This T cell receptor beta chain was recorded in a study of blood T cells in healthy people across ages. A J-beta primer mix and a sample-barcoded 5' primer were used in a second PCR of about 7 to 12 cycles. Each cDNA molecule carried a tag from a template-switch adaptor that contained 12 random nucleotides. TCRdb redid the calling of the 5' RACE reads with MiXCR, one entry per CDR3 protein. The repertoire holds approximately 810,000 distinct CDR3 sequences, with under 40% as singletons. V was pared by 3 bases and J by 1 base, with 15 bases between. The CDR3 consists of 16 residues. Germline V gene sequence: CDR1 KGHSH, CDR2 LQKENI.

The specimen sequenced was blood. The TCR originated in a man aged 18-30 years in good health. The rearrangement links TRBV18 to TRBJ1-1; no clear D. The DNA for the CDR3 is TGTGCCAGCTCACCTGTAAATTCCGGAGCGAACACTGAAGCTTTCTTT. The encoded protein is CASSPVNSGANTEAFF. The full variable domain, its missing parts supplied by reference TRBV18 and TRBJ1-1, is NAGVMQNPRHLVRRRGQEARLRCSPMKGHSHVYWYRQLPEEGLKFMVYLQKENIIDESGMPKERFSAEFPKEGPSILRIQQVVRGDSAAYFCASSPVNSGANTEAFFGQGTRLTVV.